The rows below give T cell receptor beta chains drawn from one sample of a study of T cell repertoires in cytomegalovirus infection. Their specific antigens are unknown. TCRdb redid the calling of the reads with MiXCR, one entry per CDR3 protein. This sample carries some 940,000 distinct CDR3 sequences, around a third of them seen once, and the ten largest clones take around 15%. Here the sequenced sample was cultured CD8+ T cells from PBMCs, taken from culture after CMV antigen stimulation. These receptors all come from a human donor in good health (CMV status not recorded). Some clones in this sample may be carry-over from other donors' samples. The CDR3 runs from the conserved cysteine through the conserved F or W. The D gene is left open where the match is weak. Expanded clones get a size class; other rows say once, few or many, or leave the size out.

TRBJ1-2 few TRBV5-4 . TGTGCCAGCAGTCCAACCGAGGGCAATGGCTACACCTTC CASSPTEGNGYTF
TRBJ1-5 few TRBV19 . TGTGCCAGTAGCGGACAGAATCAGCCCCAGCATTTT CASSGQNQPQHF
TRBJ2-2 . TRBV20-1 . TGCAGTGCTAGAGATTGGGGGCGGGACACCGGGGAGCTGTTTTTT CSARDWGRDTGELFF
TRBJ2-3 . TRBV25-1 . TGTGCCAGCAGTGCCCGGGGATTCCCAGGAAGCACAGATACGCAGTATTTT CASSARGFPGSTDTQYF
TRBJ1-2 many TRBV7-9 . TGTGCCAGCAGATCCTCGGGGGGGCGAAACTATGGCTACACCTTC CASRSSGGRNYGYTF
TRBJ2-5 . TRBV6-5 . TGTGCCAGCAGTTGGGGACTGGGCACTCAAGAGACCCAGTACTTC CASSWGLGTQETQYF
TRBJ1-2 few TRBV10-3 . TGTGCCATCAGGACAGCCTATGGCTACACCTTC CAIRTAYGYTF
TRBJ2-3 . TRBV15 TRBD1 TGTGCCACCAGCAGCCGACAGGGTACAGATACGCAGTATTTT CATSSRQGTDTQYF
TRBJ1-1 many TRBV12-3/TRBV12-4 . TGTGCCAGCAGTTTCGACAGTGAAGCTTTCTTT CASSFDSEAFF
TRBJ2-1 . TRBV27 . TGTGCCAGCAGTTTGAGGGGAAGGGTTCACAATGAGCAGTTCTTC CASSLRGRVHNEQFF
TRBJ2-2 . TRBV7-4 . TGTGCCAGCATACCCCCATACCTCGGGGTAACCGGGGAGCTGTTTTTT CASIPPYLGVTGELFF
TRBJ2-3 . TRBV28 . TGTGCCAGCAGTTGGAGGGGGATCAGGCGACGACCCAGGGCAGATACGCAGTATTTT CASSWRGIRRRPRADTQYF
TRBJ1-5 . TRBV7-8 . TGTGCCAGCAGCTCAGAGGGATATCAGCCCCAGCATTTT CASSSEGYQPQHF
TRBJ2-7 once TRBV6-2/TRBV6-3 . TGTGCCAGCAGCACGGACCTGGACGAGCAGTACTTC CASSTDLDEQYF
TRBJ2-2 . TRBV6-6 . TGTGCCAGCAGTTACTTGAGCCCGAACACCGGGGAGCTGTTTTTT CASSYLSPNTGELFF
TRBJ2-7 few TRBV28 . TGTGCCAGCAGTGGGCTCCGGGACGTCAGGGGCTACTTT CASSGLRDVRGYF
TRBJ2-3 . TRBV7-2 TRBD2 TGTGCCAGCAGCTTCCCCCTGGGCGGGGGGGCCCCAGATACGCAGTATTTT CASSFPLGGGAPDTQYF
TRBJ1-5 few TRBV12-3/TRBV12-4 . TGTGCCACTACCTTGGGGGGGGGTCAGCCCCAGCATTTT CATTLGGGQPQHF
TRBJ2-3 . TRBV12-5 . TGTGCTAGTGGTTTGCGGGGGGCTAGCACAGATACGCAGTATTTT CASGLRGASTDTQYF
TRBJ1-1 . TRBV27 . TGTGCCAGCACCCTAGGAGGGACGAACACTGAAGCTTTCTTT CASTLGGTNTEAFF
TRBJ1-2 . TRBV27 . TGTGCAACCAGTTTTAACTATGGCTACACCTTC CATSFNYGYTF
TRBJ2-1 . TRBV24-1 TRBD2 TGTGCCACCAGTGATGGGGCTAGCGGTGAGCAGTTCTTC CATSDGASGEQFF
TRBJ1-2 few TRBV6-2/TRBV6-3 . TGTGCCAGCAGTTACGAGGGCCCGACGGTCTATGGCTACACCTTC CASSYEGPTVYGYTF
TRBJ2-2 few TRBV27 TRBD2 TGTGCCAGCAGTTTTTTTCGACTAGCGGGGGAGAGTAGCTCCGGGGAGCTGTTTTTT CASSFFRLAGESSSGELFF
TRBJ2-2 . TRBV2 TRBD1 TGTGCCAGCAGGGCCGACAGGGGATGGACCACCGGGGAGCTGTTTTTT CASRADRGWTTGELFF
TRBJ2-1 many TRBV12-3/TRBV12-4 . TGTGCCAGCCGAGACGGCGGCGAATACAATGAGCAGTTCTTC CASRDGGEYNEQFF
TRBJ1-5 . TRBV20-1 . TGCAGTGTCCCCCGAGGTGAAGGGGACGAGGTTTATAGCAATCAGCCCCAGCATTTT CSVPRGEGDEVYSNQPQHF
TRBJ2-3 . TRBV7-6 . TGTGCCAGCAGCCGTGAGCGGGATACGCAGTATTTT CASSRERDTQYF
TRBJ1-4 . TRBV4-1 . TGCGCCAGCAGCCAAGAGCCCACCCGAGAAAAACTGTTTTTT CASSQEPTREKLFF
TRBJ1-4 few TRBV2 . TGTGCCAGCGGGGTGGGCTTCTATCCGACTAATGAAAAACTGTTTTTT CASGVGFYPTNEKLFF
TRBJ1-2 few TRBV12-3/TRBV12-4 TRBD1 TGTGCCAGCAGGCCAGGGGGAGGCTATGGCTACACCTTC CASRPGGGYGYTF
TRBJ2-7 . TRBV6-2/TRBV6-3 . TGTGCCAGCTCCGGGCAGGACTCCTACGAGCAGTACTTC CASSGQDSYEQYF
TRBJ2-3 . TRBV27 . TGTGCCAGCAGTTTATTATTCCCAGATACGCAGTATTTT CASSLLFPDTQYF
TRBJ1-2 . TRBV6-1 TRBD1 TGTGCCAGCAGTGAATACAGGGGGGGAGGCTACACCTTC CASSEYRGGGYTF
TRBJ1-2 . TRBV7-9 . TGTGCCAGCAGCTCACGGTCGGGGGCGGATGGCTACACCTTC CASSSRSGADGYTF
TRBJ2-5 few TRBV4-3 . TGCGCCAGCAGCCACGAGGGGGGGGCTGGAGAGACCCAGTACTTC CASSHEGGAGETQYF
TRBJ1-1 . TRBV6-6 . TGTGCCAGCCTTGTCAGCTCTGAAGCTTTCTTT CASLVSSEAFF
TRBJ1-6 . TRBV27 TRBD1 TGTGCCAGCAGTTTTGGGGACAGCTATAATTCACCCCTCCACTTT CASSFGDSYNSPLHF
TRBJ2-1 . TRBV6-5 . TGTGCCAGCAGTTACCCCAGTGGGTATGAGCAGTTCTTC CASSYPSGYEQFF
TRBJ2-3 . TRBV19 TRBD1 TGTGCCAGTAGCTTCCCCGACAGGGGGCGAACAGATACGCAGTATTTT CASSFPDRGRTDTQYF
TRBJ1-1 few TRBV27 . TGTGCCAGCAGCCGGAATCCAAGGGCGGAGAACACTGAAGCTTTCTTT CASSRNPRAENTEAFF
TRBJ1-5 . TRBV5-1 TRBD1 TGCGCCAGCAGCTGGGGGACAGCTAGCAATCAGCCCCAGCATTTT CASSWGTASNQPQHF
TRBJ2-2 few TRBV6-5 . TGTGCCAGCAGTTACCGACAGGCAACCCCCCTCCCCGGGGAGCTGTTTTTT CASSYRQATPLPGELFF
TRBJ2-1 few TRBV9 . TGTGCCAGCAGCGTAGCGGGGGGCCGGAACAATGAGCAGTTCTTC CASSVAGGRNNEQFF
TRBJ2-2 once TRBV7-9 . TGTGCCAGCAGGCCGGGGGCGGTGAACACCGGGGAGCTGTTTTTT CASRPGAVNTGELFF
TRBJ1-2 . TRBV6-5 . TGTGCCAGCAGTACATCGGGACGGATTAACTATGGCTACACCTTC CASSTSGRINYGYTF